This TCR beta chain emerged from a study of Ad26.COV2.S vaccination and SARS-CoV-2 variants. V gave up 4 bases and J gave up 5 bases; unmatched junction bases: 4. The CDR3 is 15 residues long. Germline lookup yields CDR1 SGHNT and CDR2 YYREEE (reference sequence). Details on this clone: Its specificity is unknown.

Specified treatment: around 19 received Ad26.COV2.S at low or high dose, single or two shots; about 5 received placebo; per-sample allocation not given. Collection of samples fell on day 63 after the first vaccine or placebo injection. Assay used: immunoSEQ multiplex PCR; TCRdb lists only in-frame clones, some missing. This sample yields around 450,000 clones, of which 80% to 90% are seen a single time; 2% to 3% belongs to the top ten. Regarding the study as a whole: The analyses of TCR breadth and depth may have understated the size of total T cell responses. Once vaccination had occurred, spike-specific CD8+ and CD4+ T cell responses reportedly showed substantial breadth.

The genes are TRBV5-4 and TRBJ1-6, with 9 nucleotides matching TRBD1. This sequence was found in a person aged 18 to 59 who received the Ad26.COV2.S COVID-19 vaccine or a placebo. Sequencing was performed on peripheral blood, taken in a trial of Ad26.COV2.S vaccine versus placebo. The CDR3 here is CASSLRTGDNSPLHF. CDR3 DNA: TGTGCCAGCAGCCTGAGGACAGGGGATAATTCACCCCTCCACTTT. The complete variable domain, with remaining parts taken from reference TRBV5-4 and TRBJ1-6, reads ETGVTQSPTHLIKTRGQQVTLRCSSQSGHNTVSWYQQALGQGPQFIFQYYREEENGRGNFPPRFSGLQFPNYSSELNVNALELDDSALYLCASSLRTGDNSPLHFGNGTRLTVT.